This passage covers 25 T cell receptor beta chains from one sample sequenced in a study of beta chain features in type 1 diabetes. The study's findings and limits: Researchers report that Type 1 diabetes patients had moderately but significantly shorter TCRB CDR3s across all four CD4+ subsets.

Of the isolated RNA, all was reverse transcribed, and so the sequenced material was expressed TCRB transcripts. TCRdb's table, derived via immunoSEQ multiplex PCR, lists solely in-frame clones and lacks some. Here the sample spans about 740,000 clones, roughly 13% being singletons. These receptors' targets are unknown. The material sequenced was naive CD4+ T cells from blood. Source of these receptors: a man aged 18 to 29 with type 1 diabetes.

This clone was counted between two and nine times. V is TRBV6-5 and J is TRBJ1-2; 7 bases align to TRBD1. CDR3 length: 14 residues. J gave up 2 bases and V 6 bases, and 6 bases lay outside the gene matches. Per the germline V gene, CDR1 is MNHEY and CDR2 is SVGAGI. CDR3 sequence: CASRLTGRNYGYTF. DNA of the CDR3: TGTGCCAGCAGATTGACAGGGAGGAACTATGGCTACACCTTC.

The sample holds a few counts of this clone. CDR3 region: CASSVGSFNEKLFF. DNA for the CDR3: TGTGCCAGCAGCGTAGGCAGCTTTAATGAAAAACTGTTTTTT. The genes are TRBV9 and TRBJ1-4, with D hard to call. The CDR3 is made up of 14 amino acids. The ends were cut back, 0 bases at V and 4 bases at J, with 7 bases in the middle. Germline loops: CDR1 SGDLS, CDR2 YYNGEE. The full variable domain, completed using reference TRBV9 and TRBJ1-4, is DSGVTQTPKHLITATGQRVTLRCSPRSGDLSVYWYQQSLDQGLQFLIQYYNGEERAKGNILERFSAQQFPDLHSELNLSSLELGDSALYFCASSVGSFNEKLFFGSGTQLSVL.

V gene TRBV15 combines with J gene TRBJ2-5; D gene ambiguous. This CDR3 is 13 amino acids long. Trimming took 3 bases from V and 1 from J, leaving 6 bases between them. The germline V gene encodes CDR1 LNHNV and CDR2 YYDKDF (reference sequence). CDR3 amino acids: CATSSNPQETQYF. In DNA, the CDR3 is TGTGCCACCAGCAGCAACCCCCAAGAGACCCAGTACTTC.

This clone was detected many times. The same CDR3 also results from other DNA sequences found in this sample. This rearrangement joins TRBV28 to TRBJ2-1, with D hard to call. There are 11 residues in the CDR3. The V gene's germline CDR1 is MDHEN and CDR2 SYDVKM. V was trimmed by 5 bases and J by 5 bases, leaving 4 bases between them. The CDR3 protein is CASSLNNEQFF. The CDR3 region has the DNA TGTGCCAGCAGTCTGAACAATGAGCAGTTCTTC. The variable domain in full, with the rest retrieved from reference TRBV28 and TRBJ2-1, is DVKVTQSSRYLVKRTGEKVFLECVQDMDHENMFWYRQDPGLGLRLIYFSYDVKMKEKGDIPEGYSVSREKKERFSLILESASTNQTSMYLCASSLNNEQFFGPGTRLTVL.

The J gene is TRBJ2-7, the V gene TRBV29-1; D not resolved. Per germline, CDR1 SQVTM and CDR2 ANQGSEA. The germline V and J ends were trimmed by 1 base and 7 bases, with 8 bases remaining between them. This CDR3 region has 11 residues. This chain's CDR3 is CSVEVAVEQYF. CDR3 DNA: TGCAGCGTTGAAGTGGCGGTTGAGCAGTACTTC.

The V call is TRBV6-1, the J call TRBJ1-1; D call uncertain. This CDR3 is built from 12 residues. Germline values: CDR1 MNHNS, CDR2 SASEGT. The V gene lost 8 bases and the J gene lost 7 bases, with 14 bases spanning the gap. The CDR3 sequence is CASGRTGSEAFF. CDR3 DNA sequence: TGTGCCAGCGGTCGGACTGGCAGTGAAGCTTTCTTT.

This clone was picked up a small number of times. V is TRBV5-4 and J is TRBJ2-7; perhaps D is TRBD1 or TRBD2 (5 bases each). CDR3 length: 13 residues. V was clipped by 4 bases and J by 3 bases, with 11 bases between them. Germline CDR1 reads SGHNT; CDR2 reads YYREEE (reference sequence). As DNA, the CDR3 is TGTGCCAGCAGCCCCGGGGCTAGCTACGAGCAGTACTTC. Its translation is CASSPGASYEQYF.

This clone was detected a few times. The V gene is TRBV7-2, the J gene TRBJ2-2, with 13 positions matching TRBD2. This CDR3 is 14 amino acids long. Germline V lookup: CDR1 SGHTA, CDR2 FQGNSA. The V segment lost 5 bases and the J segment 10 bases; nucleotides outside the gene matches: 4. CDR3 in DNA: TGTGCCAGCAGCCTGACTAGCGGGGGGTCGGAGCTGTTTTTT. The encoded protein is CASSLTSGGSELFF.

This clone was counted a few times. The CDR3 region has the DNA TGTGCCAGCAGCCCACGGGACAATGAGCAGTTCTTC. It codes for CASSPRDNEQFF. The chain couples TRBV9 to TRBJ2-1, with D unclear. The CDR3 runs to 12 residues. Trimming removed 4 bases at V and 5 bases at J, with 7 bases between. The germline gives CDR1 SGDLS, CDR2 YYNGEE.

This clone has only a few counts. The rearrangement uses TRBV6-5 and TRBJ2-2; 7 bases are shared with TRBD1. The CDR3 has 16 residues. Germline V lookup: CDR1 MNHEY, CDR2 SVGAGI. V gave up 2 bases and J gave up 6 bases; unmatched junction bases: 9. The CDR3 DNA reads as TGTGCCAGCAGTTACGGTCAGGGGGAGCTTGCCGGGGAGCTGTTTTTT. It translates to CASSYGQGELAGELFF.

This clone was seen more than once but under ten times. This chain connects TRBV15 to TRBJ1-5, with 8 bases lining up with TRBD1. The V and J ends lost 6 bases and 7 bases, in that order; junction bases with no gene match: 14. The CDR3 runs 16 residues. Germline values: CDR1 LNHNV, CDR2 YYDKDF (reference sequence). The CDR3 sequence: CATRDVGRGRGQPQHF. The CDR3 nucleotides are TGTGCCACCAGGGACGTAGGCAGGGGGCGCGGGCAGCCCCAGCATTTT. Supplemented by reference TRBV15 and TRBJ1-5, the full variable domain reads DAMVIQNPRYQVTQFGKPVTLSCSQTLNHNVMYWYQQKSSQAPKLLFHYYDKDFNNEADTPDNFQSRRPNTSFCFLDIRSPGLGDTAMYLCATRDVGRGRGQPQHFGDGTRLSIL.

V is TRBV28 and J is TRBJ2-7, with D perhaps TRBD2 (6 bases). The CDR3 sequence is 13 residues long. V lost 2 bases to trimming and J lost 3 bases, with 8 bases between them. In germline, CDR1 is MDHEN, CDR2 SYDVKM. The CDR3 is CASSLNGGYEQYF. Written as DNA, the CDR3 is TGTGCCAGCAGTTTAAACGGGGGCTACGAGCAGTACTTC.

V is TRBV18 and J is TRBJ1-5; D not resolved. The germline gives CDR1 KGHSH, CDR2 LQKENI. Trimming took 4 bases from V and 0 from J, leaving 4 bases between them. The CDR3 totals 13 residues. This chain's CDR3 is CASSQDSNQPQHF. The CDR3 nucleotides read TGTGCCAGCTCACAAGATAGCAATCAGCCCCAGCATTTT.

The chain has TRBV30 and TRBJ1-4; D is ambiguous. The CDR3 is 11 residues long. Trimming cost V 2 bases and J 2 bases, with 0 bases left between them. In germline, CDR1 is GTSNPN, CDR2 SVGIG (reference sequence). The CDR3 protein is CAWSTNEKLFF. DNA of the CDR3: TGTGCCTGGAGTACTAATGAAAAACTGTTTTTT.

The rearrangement joins TRBV18 to TRBJ2-1; D is unclear. The V end was cut by 0 bases, the J end by 0 bases, with 6 bases between. Germline V gene sequence: CDR1 KGHSH, CDR2 LQKENI. This CDR3 has 15 residues. The CDR3 loop reads CASSPPSLSYNEQFF. CDR3 nucleotides: TGTGCCAGCTCACCACCAAGCCTCTCCTACAATGAGCAGTTCTTC. Variable domain in full (rest from reference TRBV18 and TRBJ2-1): NAGVMQNPRHLVRRRGQEARLRCSPMKGHSHVYWYRQLPEEGLKFMVYLQKENIIDESGMPKERFSAEFPKEGPSILRIQQVVRGDSAAYFCASSPPSLSYNEQFFGPGTRLTVL.

V usage is TRBV6-6 and J usage is TRBJ1-1; possibly TRBD1 for D (5 bases). Looked up from germline, CDR1 is MNHNY and CDR2 is SVGAGI (reference sequence). Trimming removed 4 bases from V and 0 bases from J, with 12 bases in between. The CDR3 has 15 amino acids. The CDR3: CASSSRQIMNTEAFF. Written as DNA, the CDR3 is TGTGCCAGCAGTTCCCGACAGATAATGAACACTGAAGCTTTCTTT.

This clone occurred a few times. The chain is built from TRBV7-8 and TRBJ1-1; D is unresolved. Germline values: CDR1 SGHVS, CDR2 FQNEAQ. The CDR3 runs to 14 residues. V lost 4 bases, J lost 0 bases, and 9 bases lay in between. For the CDR3, the DNA is TGTGCCAGCAGCTCCAATTCGGTGAACACTGAAGCTTTCTTT. The encoded protein is CASSSNSVNTEAFF.

In this sample, this clone turned up a few times. The identical CDR3 is also encoded by other nucleotide sequences in the sample. This chain links TRBV5-1 with TRBJ2-1, with TRBD2 matching over 13 bases. After removal of 2 bases from V and 0 bases from J, the junction contained 5 bases not matched to a gene. This CDR3 comprises 18 residues. From germline, CDR1 is SGHRS and CDR2 YFSETQ. CDR3 sequence reads: CASSLGLAGASSYNEQFF. The CDR3 bases are TGCGCCAGCAGCTTAGGACTAGCGGGGGCAAGCTCCTACAATGAGCAGTTCTTC.

This clone was detected only a few times. V usage is TRBV7-9 and J usage is TRBJ2-5; 12 nucleotides line up with TRBD2. The CDR3 loop spans 17 amino acids. With 4 bases clipped from V and 5 bases from J, the junction kept 11 bases outside the gene matches. Germline assignment: CDR1 SEHNR and CDR2 FQNEAQ (reference sequence). CDR3 protein: CASSSGASGGARETQYF. CDR3 coding DNA: TGTGCCAGCAGCTCCGGCGCTAGCGGGGGGGCCCGTGAGACCCAGTACTTC.

The rearrangement joins TRBV5-1 to TRBJ2-2; the D is unclear. The CDR3 covers 13 residues. V was cut by 4 bases and J by 1 base, with 5 bases left in between. Looked up from germline, CDR1 is SGHRS and CDR2 is YFSETQ. The CDR3 DNA reads TGCGCCAGCAGCCCCGTGAACACCGGGGAGCTGTTTTTT. Residues: CASSPVNTGELFF.

This clone showed up just a few times. V gene TRBV7-2 combines with J gene TRBJ1-6, with a possible D match to TRBD1 (5 bases). Germline CDR1 SGHTA, CDR2 FQGNSA. V dropped 5 bases and J dropped 5 bases, with 13 bases sitting between them. CDR3 length equals 15 residues. CDR3 coding DNA: TGTGCCAGCAGCCCTCCGGGACTTAATAATTCACCCCTCCACTTT. The encoded protein is CASSPPGLNNSPLHF.

The table lists this clone with a few counts. Other nucleotide sequences from this sample produce the same CDR3. The chain links TRBV11-2 to TRBJ2-5; D ambiguous. The CDR3 totals 13 residues. Germline CDR1 and CDR2: SGHAT and FQNNGV. The V end lost 1 base, the J end lost 3 bases, and 6 bases lay between the germline ends. The CDR3 DNA reads TGTGCCAGCAGCTTAGGACGAGAAGAGACCCAGTACTTC. It encodes CASSLGREETQYF.

This chain connects TRBV5-6 to TRBJ2-3, with D possibly being TRBD2 (6 bases). Trimming stripped 3 bases from V and 2 bases from J, with 13 bases between. The germline V gene encodes CDR1 SGHDT and CDR2 YYEEEE. The CDR3 consists of 15 residues. The CDR3 DNA reads TGTGCCAGCAGCTCGCCTCGCGGGGCCACAGATACGCAGTATTTT. Its protein is CASSSPRGATDTQYF.

This chain uses TRBV29-1 with TRBJ2-7, with 7 bases lining up with TRBD2. The CDR3 covers 13 residues. In germline, CDR1 is SQVTM, CDR2 ANQGSEA. The trim removed 7 bases at V and 3 bases at J, leaving 9 bases unmatched. The CDR3: CSGGEGTSYEQYF. CDR3 nucleotide sequence: TGCAGCGGGGGGGAGGGAACGAGCTACGAGCAGTACTTC.

This clone was observed a handful of times. The J gene is TRBJ1-6, the V gene TRBV7-2, with 9 bases matching TRBD1. CDR1 is SGHTA, CDR2 FQGNSA, per germline. This CDR3 contains 16 residues. V shed 1 base, J shed 3 bases, and the junction held 1 base outside the gene matches. The CDR3: CASSLVDRGYNSPLHF. The CDR3 bases are TGTGCCAGCAGCTTAGTGGACAGGGGCTATAATTCACCCCTCCACTTT.